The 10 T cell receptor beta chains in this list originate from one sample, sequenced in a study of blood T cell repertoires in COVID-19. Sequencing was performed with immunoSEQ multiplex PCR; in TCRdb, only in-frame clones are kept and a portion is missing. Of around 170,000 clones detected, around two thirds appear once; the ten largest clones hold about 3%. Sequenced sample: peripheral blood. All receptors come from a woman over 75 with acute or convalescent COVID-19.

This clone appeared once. CDR3 protein: CASPRTGNNEQFF. Written as DNA, the CDR3 is TGTGCCTCCCCCCGGACAGGGAACAATGAGCAGTTCTTC. The rearrangement uses TRBV30 and TRBJ2-1, with 8 bases fitting TRBD1. CDR3 length: 13 residues. Trimming took 7 bases from V and 5 from J; bases not matched to a gene: 7. Germline CDR1 GTSNPN, CDR2 SVGIG (reference sequence). The complete variable domain, with remaining parts taken from reference TRBV30 and TRBJ2-1, reads SQTIHQWPATLVQPVGSPLSLECTVEGTSNPNLYWYRQAAGRGLQLLFYSVGIGQISSEVPQNLSASRPQDRQFILSSKKLLLSDSGFYLCASPRTGNNEQFFGPGTRLTVL.

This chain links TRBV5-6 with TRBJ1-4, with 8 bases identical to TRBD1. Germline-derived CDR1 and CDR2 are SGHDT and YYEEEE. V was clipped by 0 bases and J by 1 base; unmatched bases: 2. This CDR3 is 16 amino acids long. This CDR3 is CASSLGTGLTNEKLFF. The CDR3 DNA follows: TGTGCCAGCAGCTTGGGGACAGGGCTAACTAATGAAAAACTGTTTTTT.

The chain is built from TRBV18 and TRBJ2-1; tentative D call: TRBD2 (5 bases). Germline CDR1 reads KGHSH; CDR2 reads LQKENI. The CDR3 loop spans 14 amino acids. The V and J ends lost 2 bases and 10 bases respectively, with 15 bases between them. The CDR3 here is CASSPEEAAREQFF. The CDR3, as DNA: TGTGCCAGCTCACCAGAGGAGGCAGCCCGAGAGCAGTTCTTC.

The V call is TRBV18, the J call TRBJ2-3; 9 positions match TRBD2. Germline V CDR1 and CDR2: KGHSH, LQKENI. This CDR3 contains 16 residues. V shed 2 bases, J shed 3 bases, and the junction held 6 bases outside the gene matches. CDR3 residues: CASSPFGLAGTDTQYF. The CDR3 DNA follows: TGTGCCAGCTCACCATTTGGGCTAGCGGGAACAGATACGCAGTATTTT.

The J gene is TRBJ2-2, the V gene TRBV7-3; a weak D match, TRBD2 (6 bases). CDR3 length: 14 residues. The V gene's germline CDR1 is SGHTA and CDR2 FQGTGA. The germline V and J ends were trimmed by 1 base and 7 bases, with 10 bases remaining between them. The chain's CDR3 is CASSLRLVIGELFF. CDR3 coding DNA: TGTGCCAGCAGCTTAAGACTAGTCATCGGGGAGCTGTTTTTT.

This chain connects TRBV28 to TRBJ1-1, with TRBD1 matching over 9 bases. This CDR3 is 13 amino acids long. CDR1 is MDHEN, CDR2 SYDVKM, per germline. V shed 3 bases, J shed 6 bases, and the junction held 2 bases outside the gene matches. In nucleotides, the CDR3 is TGTGCCAGCAGTTTGGACAGGGGCCCTGAAGCTTTCTTT. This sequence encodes CASSLDRGPEAFF.

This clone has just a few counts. CDR3 in DNA: TGTGCCAGTAGTATTCAGGCGGGTGGTGCCAATCAGCCCCAGCATTTT. It codes for CASSIQAGGANQPQHF. The chain carries TRBV19 and TRBJ1-5, with unresolved D. CDR1 is LNHDA and CDR2 is SQIVND in the germline V gene (reference sequence). V lost 3 bases, J lost 3 bases, and 15 bases lay in between. This CDR3 is built from 16 residues.

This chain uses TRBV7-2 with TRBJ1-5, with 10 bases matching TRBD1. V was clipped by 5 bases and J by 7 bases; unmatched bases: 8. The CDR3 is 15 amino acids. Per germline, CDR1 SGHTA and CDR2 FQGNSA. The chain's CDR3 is CASSTGTGAGQPQHF. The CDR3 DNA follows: TGTGCCAGCAGCACCGGGACAGGGGCCGGACAGCCCCAGCATTTT.

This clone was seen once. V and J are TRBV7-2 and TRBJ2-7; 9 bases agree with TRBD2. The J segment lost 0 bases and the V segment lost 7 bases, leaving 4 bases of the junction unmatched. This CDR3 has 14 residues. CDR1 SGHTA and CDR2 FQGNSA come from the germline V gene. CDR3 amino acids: CASKASGTSYEQYF. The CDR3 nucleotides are TGTGCCAGCAAGGCTAGCGGGACCTCCTACGAGCAGTACTTC.

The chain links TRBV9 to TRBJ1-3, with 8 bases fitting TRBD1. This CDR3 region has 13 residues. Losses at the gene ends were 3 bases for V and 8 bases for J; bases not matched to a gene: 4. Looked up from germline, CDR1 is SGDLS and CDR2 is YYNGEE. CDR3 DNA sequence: TGTGCCAGCAGCGCTCGACAGGGGCACACCATATATTTT. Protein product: CASSARQGHTIYF.